The 25 T cell receptor beta chains presented below share a single source sample, sequenced in a study of T cell changes during pregnancy in multiple sclerosis. This table comes from immunoSEQ multiplex PCR, and its TCRdb copy is limited to in-frame clones, with some not included. The table includes about 23,000 clones, less than 90% detected once. The specimen was CD4+ T cells from peripheral blood mononuclear cells, collected in the first trimester of pregnancy. All receptors come from a female donor in good health, enrolled as a control in a pregnancy study.

This chain uses TRBV4-2 with TRBJ1-3; D not resolved. V was shortened by 1 base and J by 0 bases, with 10 bases between the two germline ends. Looked up from germline, CDR1 is LGHNA and CDR2 is YNFKEQ. CDR3 length: 16 residues. The CDR3 region has the DNA TGTGCCAGCAGCCAAGGGGCTACTAGCTCTGGAAACACCATATATTTT. Translation gives CASSQGATSSGNTIYF.

This chain uses TRBV23-1 with TRBJ2-3, with D unresolved. TRBV23-1 is designated an ORF whose function remains uncertain. This CDR3 contains 12 residues. The germline V and J ends were trimmed by 4 bases and 2 bases, with 4 bases remaining between them. In DNA form, the CDR3 reads TGCGCCAGCAGTCGAGTCACAGATACGCAGTATTTT. It codes for CASSRVTDTQYF.

The gene calls are TRBV7-9 and TRBJ1-6; D call uncertain. This CDR3 has 14 residues. Trimming stripped 1 base from V and 5 bases from J, with 6 bases between. Germline CDR1 is SEHNR and CDR2 is FQNEAQ (reference sequence). CDR3 residues: CASSLDRDNSPLHF. In DNA form, the CDR3 reads TGTGCCAGCAGCTTAGATAGAGATAATTCACCCCTCCACTTT.

The V gene is TRBV10-3, the J gene TRBJ2-1; a possible D gene is TRBD2 (7 bases). Trimming left V 3 bases short and J 7 bases short, with 16 bases between. The CDR3 totals 15 residues. Germline CDR1 ENHRY, CDR2 SYGVKD. DNA of the CDR3: TGTGCCATCAGTGAAGGGGGGGCCTCACGGAATGAGCAGTTCTTC. Its translation is CAISEGGASRNEQFF.

V is TRBV7-7 and J is TRBJ1-2; weak D call: TRBD1 (5 bases). CDR3 size: 14 residues. V gave up 5 bases and J gave up 6 bases, with 16 bases separating them. Germline-derived CDR1 and CDR2 are SSHAT and FNYEAQ (reference sequence). DNA of the CDR3: TGTGCCAGCAGCCCCCAACGGGGGAGGGATGGCTACACCTTC. Protein: CASSPQRGRDGYTF.

The rearrangement links TRBV9 to TRBJ2-7, with TRBD2 identical over 7 bases. The CDR3 covers 16 residues. The junction had 10 bases not matched to a gene; V was cut back by 0 bases and J by 4 bases. Per germline, CDR1 SGDLS and CDR2 YYNGEE. The CDR3 here is CASSVAPAGASYEQYF. CDR3 nucleotide sequence: TGTGCCAGCAGCGTAGCCCCGGCGGGAGCGTCTTACGAGCAGTACTTC.

The rearrangement uses TRBV4-2 and TRBJ1-2; 9 bases are shared with TRBD1. Germline V CDR1 and CDR2: LGHNA, YNFKEQ. V was clipped by 0 bases and J by 8 bases; unmatched bases: 7. The CDR3 covers 15 residues. In nucleotides, the CDR3 is TGTGCCAGCAGCCAAGAGAGGGGACAGGGTCGAGGCTACACCTTC. As protein: CASSQERGQGRGYTF.

This clone is categorized as medium-sized (0.01 to 0.1%). This chain links TRBV14 with TRBJ2-3, with D possibly matching TRBD2 (6 bases). Germline lookup yields CDR1 SGHDN and CDR2 FVKESK. The CDR3 spans 12 residues. Trimming took 4 bases from V and 6 from J, leaving 8 bases between them. CDR3 sequence (DNA): TGTGCCAGCAGCCTCCGGGGGGATACGCAGTATTTT. Its translation is CASSLRGDTQYF.

V gene TRBV30 combines with J gene TRBJ1-4, with TRBD1 identical over 7 bases. Losses at the gene ends were 5 bases for V and 7 bases for J; bases not matched to a gene: 7. The CDR3 is 13 amino acids. The germline gives CDR1 GTSNPN, CDR2 SVGIG (reference sequence). The CDR3 DNA is TGTGCCTGGGACAGGGTTAATGGTGAAAAACTGTTTTTT. Translation gives CAWDRVNGEKLFF.

This chain connects TRBV4-1 to TRBJ2-1, with D possibly being TRBD2 (6 bases). V lost 4 bases and J lost 0, with 10 bases in between. Germline V CDR1 and CDR2: MGHRA, YSYEKL. CDR3 length equals 15 residues. CDR3 region: CASSLAEGSYNEQFF. Here the CDR3 DNA reads TGCGCCAGCAGCCTTGCGGAGGGCTCCTACAATGAGCAGTTCTTC.

This clone was seen just once. The V call is TRBV5-1, the J call TRBJ2-7; TRBD2 matches 11 bases. The V gene end was trimmed by 1 base and the J gene end by 5 bases; junction bases not matched to a gene: 5. The CDR3 spans 15 residues. CDR1 and CDR2 from the germline V gene are SGHRS and YFSETQ. DNA for the CDR3: TGCGCCAGCAGCTTGATGTCTAGCGGGAGGAACGAGCAGTACTTC. Protein product: CASSLMSSGRNEQYF.

This chain links TRBV28 with TRBJ1-5, with 8 bases aligning to TRBD1. CDR1 is MDHEN, CDR2 SYDVKM, per germline. Losses at the gene ends were 10 bases for V and 5 bases for J; bases not matched to a gene: 7. The CDR3 covers 13 residues. CDR3 loop: CATQGQGYQPQHF. The CDR3 nucleotides read TGTGCCACGCAAGGACAGGGTTATCAGCCCCAGCATTTT.

The genes are TRBV7-9 and TRBJ2-7; D might be TRBD1 (6 bases). Germline loops: CDR1 SEHNR, CDR2 FQNEAQ (reference sequence). The V end was cut by 7 bases, the J end by 6 bases, with 16 bases between. The CDR3 totals 13 residues. The CDR3, as DNA: TGTGCCAGCACCCAGGCAGGGGAAACCGAGCAGTACTTC. Translated, it gives CASTQAGETEQYF.

The chain couples TRBV18 to TRBJ2-1; TRBD2 matches at 7 bases. V was pared by 6 bases and J by 0 bases, with 11 bases of the junction left unmatched. This CDR3 region has 17 residues. CDR1 KGHSH and CDR2 LQKENI come from the germline V gene. The chain's CDR3 is CASSTTGGILSYNEQFF. DNA of the CDR3: TGTGCCAGCTCTACAACCGGGGGGATCCTCTCCTACAATGAGCAGTTCTTC.

The chain has TRBV14 and TRBJ2-3, with TRBD2 as a possible D gene (6 bases). Trimming stripped 1 base from V and 12 bases from J, with 14 bases between. The CDR3 spans 13 residues. Germline lookup yields CDR1 SGHDN and CDR2 FVKESK. The CDR3 sequence is CASSQVTGGNQYF. As DNA, the CDR3 is TGTGCCAGCAGCCAAGTCACCGGCGGGAACCAGTATTTT.

The chain joins TRBV10-1 to TRBJ2-3; 9 nucleotides match TRBD2. The CDR3 contains 17 residues. With V trimmed by 0 bases and J by 5 bases, 9 bases remained unmatched. The germline V gene encodes CDR1 WNHNN and CDR2 SYGVQD (reference sequence). CDR3 sequence: CASSESLGSGRVDTQYF. The CDR3 DNA reads TGCGCCAGCAGTGAGTCCTTGGGTAGCGGGAGAGTAGATACGCAGTATTTT.

The chain links TRBV18 to TRBJ1-1; TRBD1 is a possible D gene (6 bases). The CDR3 is 15 residues long. The germline CDR1 and CDR2 sequences are KGHSH and LQKENI. Between the trimmed V and J ends, which lost 4 bases and 3 bases, there was a span of 15 bases. Here the CDR3 DNA reads TGTGCCAGCTCACTACAGGGCGGTATGGACACTGAAGCTTTCTTT. The encoded protein is CASSLQGGMDTEAFF.

The chain is built from TRBV7-6 and TRBJ2-3, with D possibly being TRBD2 (5 bases). Germline V CDR1 and CDR2: SGHVS, FNYEAQ. The CDR3 spans 14 residues. V shed 2 bases and J shed 6 bases, with 12 bases lying between them. CDR3 residues: CASSLSGSYDTQYF. In DNA, the CDR3 is TGTGCCAGCAGCTTATCTGGGAGTTATGATACGCAGTATTTT. Looking up the rest from reference TRBV7-6 and TRBJ2-3 gives the full variable domain: GAGVSQSPRYKVTKRGQDVALRCDPISGHVSLYWYRQALGQGPEFLTYFNYEAQQDKSGLPNDRFSAERPEGSISTLTIQRTEQRDSAMYRCASSLSGSYDTQYFGPGTRLTVL.

This rearrangement joins TRBV10-3 to TRBJ1-5; D remains unclear. This CDR3 region has 13 residues. Trimming left V 1 base short and J 4 bases short, with 5 bases between. In germline, CDR1 is ENHRY, CDR2 SYGVKD. The CDR3 region has the DNA TGTGCCATCAGTGAGTTAATTAATCAGCCCCAGCATTTT. This sequence encodes CAISELINQPQHF.

The V and J genes are TRBV9 and TRBJ2-7, with TRBD1 matching 7 bases. This CDR3 spans 14 amino acids. From germline, CDR1 is SGDLS and CDR2 YYNGEE. The V gene end was trimmed by 4 bases and the J gene end by 4 bases; junction bases not matched to a gene: 8. Here the CDR3 DNA reads TGTGCCAGCAGCCCGAGACAGGGTTTTTACGAGCAGTACTTC. Protein sequence: CASSPRQGFYEQYF.

The rearrangement links TRBV6-5 to TRBJ1-2, with D perhaps TRBD1 (6 bases). Germline V gene lookup returns CDR1 MNHEY and CDR2 SVGAGI. CDR3 length: 12 amino acids. The ends were cut back, 4 bases at V and 4 bases at J, with 7 bases in the middle. CDR3 sequence reads: CASSLQGYGYTF. The CDR3 DNA is TGTGCCAGCAGTTTACAGGGCTATGGCTACACCTTC.

V gene TRBV19 combines with J gene TRBJ2-1, with 12 bases lining up with TRBD2. The CDR3 consists of 15 residues. Per germline, CDR1 LNHDA and CDR2 SQIVND (reference sequence). Germline trimming cut 5 bases from V and 8 bases from J; bases unmatched to any gene: 7. CDR3 protein: CASSGTSGPFHEQFF. The CDR3 DNA is TGTGCCAGTAGTGGGACTAGCGGGCCATTCCATGAGCAGTTCTTC.

CDR3 sequence reads: CASRPTLSGGAIYF. In nucleotides, the CDR3 is TGTGCCAGCAGGCCGACTCTCTCAGGGGGTGCCATATATTTT. This chain connects TRBV28 to TRBJ1-3; TRBD1 aligns across 7 bases. V was clipped by 6 bases and J by 11 bases; unmatched bases: 13. Germline CDR1 is MDHEN and CDR2 is SYDVKM. The CDR3 runs 14 residues.

The rearrangement joins TRBV7-3 to TRBJ2-3; tentative D call: TRBD2 (6 bases). The V end lost 3 bases, the J end lost 3 bases, and 13 bases lay between the germline ends. CDR1 SGHTA and CDR2 FQGTGA come from the germline V gene. This CDR3 contains 15 residues. The CDR3 sequence is CASSFKGRGTDTQYF. CDR3 DNA: TGTGCCAGCAGCTTCAAGGGGCGGGGAACAGATACGCAGTATTTT.

Note on this clone: This sample also contains other DNA sequences that code for the same CDR3. This rearrangement joins TRBV5-4 to TRBJ1-2; TRBD1 is a possible D gene (6 bases). The CDR3 totals 14 residues. Germline values: CDR1 SGHNT, CDR2 YYREEE (reference sequence). V lost 2 bases and J lost 8, with 16 bases in between. The CDR3 nucleotides read TGTGCCAGCAGCTTCGATGAAGTGGGACACGGCTACACCTTC. Translation: CASSFDEVGHGYTF.